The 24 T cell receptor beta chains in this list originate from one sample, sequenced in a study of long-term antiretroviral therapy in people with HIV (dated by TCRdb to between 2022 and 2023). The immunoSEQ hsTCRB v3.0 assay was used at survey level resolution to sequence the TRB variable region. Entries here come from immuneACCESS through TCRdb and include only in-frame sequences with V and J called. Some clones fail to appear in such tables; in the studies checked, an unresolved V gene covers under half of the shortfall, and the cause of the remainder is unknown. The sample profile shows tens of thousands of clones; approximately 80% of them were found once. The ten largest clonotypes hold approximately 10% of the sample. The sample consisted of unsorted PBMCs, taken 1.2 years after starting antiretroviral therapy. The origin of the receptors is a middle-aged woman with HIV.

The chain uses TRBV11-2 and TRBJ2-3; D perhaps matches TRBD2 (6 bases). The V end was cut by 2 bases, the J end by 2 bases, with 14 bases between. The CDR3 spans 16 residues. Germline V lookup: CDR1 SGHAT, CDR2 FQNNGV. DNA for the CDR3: TGTGCCAGCAGCTTAAGGGGAGGCGTGGACACAGATACGCAGTATTTT. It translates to CASSLRGGVDTDTQYF.

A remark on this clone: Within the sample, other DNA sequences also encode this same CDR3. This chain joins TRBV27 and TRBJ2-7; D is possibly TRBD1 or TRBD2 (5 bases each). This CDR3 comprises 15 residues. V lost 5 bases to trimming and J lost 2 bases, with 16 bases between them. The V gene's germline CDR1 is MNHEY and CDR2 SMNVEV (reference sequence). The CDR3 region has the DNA TGTGCCAGCAGTCTTACCGGGACCGGAACCTACGAGCAGTACTTC. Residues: CASSLTGTGTYEQYF.

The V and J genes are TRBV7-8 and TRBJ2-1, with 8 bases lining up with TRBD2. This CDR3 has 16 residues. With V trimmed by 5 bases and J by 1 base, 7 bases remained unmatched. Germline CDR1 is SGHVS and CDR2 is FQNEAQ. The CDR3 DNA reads TGTGCCAGCAGCCTAAGAGCGGGAGTTTCCTACAATGAGCAGTTCTTC. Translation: CASSLRAGVSYNEQFF. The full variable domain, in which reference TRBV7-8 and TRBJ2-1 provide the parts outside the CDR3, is GAGVSQSPRYKVAKRGQDVALRCDPISGHVSLFWYQQALGQGPEFLTYFQNEAQLDKSGLPSDRFFAERPEGSVSTLKIQRTQQEDSAVYLCASSLRAGVSYNEQFFGPGTRLTVL.

This chain's CDR3 is CASSLGVPNTIYF. The CDR3 DNA follows: TGTGCCAGCAGCCTGGGTGTGCCAAACACCATATATTTT. The chain has TRBV5-6 and TRBJ1-3; D is unclear. Germline CDR1 and CDR2: SGHDT and YYEEEE. The CDR3 covers 13 residues. The V end was cut by 4 bases, the J end by 6 bases, with 11 bases between.

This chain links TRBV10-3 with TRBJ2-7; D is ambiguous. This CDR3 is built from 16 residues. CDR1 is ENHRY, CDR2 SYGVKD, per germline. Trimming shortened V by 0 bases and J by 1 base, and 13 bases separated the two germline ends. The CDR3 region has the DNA TGTGCCATCAGTGAGTCGGCTGGAGAAACTTCCTACGAGCAGTACTTC. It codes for CAISESAGETSYEQYF.

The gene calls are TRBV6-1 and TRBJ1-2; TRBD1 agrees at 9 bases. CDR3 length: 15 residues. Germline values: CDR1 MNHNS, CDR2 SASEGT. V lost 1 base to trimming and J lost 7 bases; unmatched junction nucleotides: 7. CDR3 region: CASSEENGTGFGYTF. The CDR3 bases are TGTGCCAGCAGTGAAGAGAACGGGACAGGGTTTGGCTACACCTTC.

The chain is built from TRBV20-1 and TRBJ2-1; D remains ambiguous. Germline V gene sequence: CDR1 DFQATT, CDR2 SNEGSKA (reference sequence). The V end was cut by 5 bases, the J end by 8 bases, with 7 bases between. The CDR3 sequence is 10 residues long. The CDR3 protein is CSAVTDEQFF. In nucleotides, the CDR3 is TGCAGTGCTGTTACCGATGAGCAGTTCTTC.

In DNA form, the CDR3 reads TGTGCCAGCAGTCCCCGGGACTCGGGTCGGGAGACCCAGTACTTC. It encodes CASSPRDSGRETQYF. The chain couples TRBV6-1 to TRBJ2-5; tentatively, D is TRBD2 (6 bases). Trimming stripped 5 bases from V and 5 bases from J, with 18 bases between. The CDR3 has 15 residues. Germline V gene lookup returns CDR1 MNHNS and CDR2 SASEGT.

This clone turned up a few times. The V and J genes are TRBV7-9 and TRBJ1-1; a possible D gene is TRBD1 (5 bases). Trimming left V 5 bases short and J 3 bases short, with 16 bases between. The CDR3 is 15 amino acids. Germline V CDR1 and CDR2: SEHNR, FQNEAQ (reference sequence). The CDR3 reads CASSTRWGSDTEAFF. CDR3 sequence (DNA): TGTGCCAGCAGCACCAGATGGGGGAGCGACACTGAAGCTTTCTTT. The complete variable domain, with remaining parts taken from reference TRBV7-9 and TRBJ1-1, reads DTGVSQNPRHKITKRGQNVTFRCDPISEHNRLYWYRQTLGQGPEFLTYFQNEAQLEKSRLLSDRFSAERPKGSFSTLEIQRTEQGDSAMYLCASSTRWGSDTEAFFGQGTRLTVV.

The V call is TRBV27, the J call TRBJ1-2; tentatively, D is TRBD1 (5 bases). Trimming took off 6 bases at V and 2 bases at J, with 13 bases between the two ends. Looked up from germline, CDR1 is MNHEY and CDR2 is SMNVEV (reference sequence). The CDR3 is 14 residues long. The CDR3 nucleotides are TGTGCCAGCAGCATGGGACGACAGAACTATGGCTACACCTTC. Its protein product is CASSMGRQNYGYTF.

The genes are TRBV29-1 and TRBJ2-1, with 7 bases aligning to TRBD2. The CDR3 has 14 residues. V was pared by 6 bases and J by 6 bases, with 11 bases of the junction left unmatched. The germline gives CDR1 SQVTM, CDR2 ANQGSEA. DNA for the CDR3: TGCAGCGTCTTCGGTGGTAGCGGGCCCAATGAGCAGTTCTTC. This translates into CSVFGGSGPNEQFF.

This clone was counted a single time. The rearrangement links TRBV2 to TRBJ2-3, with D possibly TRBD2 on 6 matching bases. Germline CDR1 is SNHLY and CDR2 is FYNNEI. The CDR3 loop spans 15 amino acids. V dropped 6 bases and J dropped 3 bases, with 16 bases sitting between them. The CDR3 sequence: CASRGVAEATDTQYF. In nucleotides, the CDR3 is TGTGCCAGCAGGGGGGTAGCGGAAGCTACAGATACGCAGTATTTT.

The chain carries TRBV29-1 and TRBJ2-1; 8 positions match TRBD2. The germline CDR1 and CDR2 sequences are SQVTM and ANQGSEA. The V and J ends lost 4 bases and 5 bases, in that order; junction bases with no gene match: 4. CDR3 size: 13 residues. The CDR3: CSVGTSNNNEQFF. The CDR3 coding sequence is TGCAGCGTTGGGACTAGCAATAACAATGAGCAGTTCTTC.

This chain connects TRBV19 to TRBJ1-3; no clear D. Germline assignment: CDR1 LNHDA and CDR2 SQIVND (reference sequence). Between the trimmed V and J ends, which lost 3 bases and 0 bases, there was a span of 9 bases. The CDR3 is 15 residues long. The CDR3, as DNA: TGTGCCAGTAGTATTGGGCTCTCCTCTGGAAACACCATATATTTT. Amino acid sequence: CASSIGLSSGNTIYF.

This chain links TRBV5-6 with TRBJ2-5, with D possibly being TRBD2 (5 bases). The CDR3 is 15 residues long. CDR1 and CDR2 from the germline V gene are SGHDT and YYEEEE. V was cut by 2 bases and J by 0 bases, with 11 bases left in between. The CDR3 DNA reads TGTGCCAGCAGCTTAATCGGGAAGTACCAAGAGACCCAGTACTTC. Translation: CASSLIGKYQETQYF.

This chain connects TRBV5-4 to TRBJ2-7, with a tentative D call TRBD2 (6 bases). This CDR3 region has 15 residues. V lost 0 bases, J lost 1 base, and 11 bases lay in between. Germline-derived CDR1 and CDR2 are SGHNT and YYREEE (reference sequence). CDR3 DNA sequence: TGTGCCAGCAGCTTGGGGGGGACTGGATCCTACGAGCAGTACTTC. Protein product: CASSLGGTGSYEQYF.

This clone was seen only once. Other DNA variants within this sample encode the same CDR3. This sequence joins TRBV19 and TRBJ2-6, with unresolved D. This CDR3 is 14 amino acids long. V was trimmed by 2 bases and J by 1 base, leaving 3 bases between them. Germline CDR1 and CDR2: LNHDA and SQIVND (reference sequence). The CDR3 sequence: CASSISSGANVLTF. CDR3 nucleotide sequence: TGTGCCAGTAGTATATCTTCTGGGGCCAACGTCCTGACTTTC.

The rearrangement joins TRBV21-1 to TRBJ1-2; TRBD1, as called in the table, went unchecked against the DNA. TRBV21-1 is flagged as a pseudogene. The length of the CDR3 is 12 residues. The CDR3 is CASSSRTNGYTF. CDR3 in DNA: TGTGCCAGCAGCTCACGGACAAATGGCTACACCTTC.

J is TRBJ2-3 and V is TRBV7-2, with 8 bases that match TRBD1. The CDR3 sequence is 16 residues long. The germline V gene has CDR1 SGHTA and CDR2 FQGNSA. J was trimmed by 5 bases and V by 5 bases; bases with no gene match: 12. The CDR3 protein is CASSLTGGSQGDTQYF. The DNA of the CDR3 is TGTGCCAGCAGCCTCACAGGGGGAAGCCAGGGAGATACGCAGTATTTT.

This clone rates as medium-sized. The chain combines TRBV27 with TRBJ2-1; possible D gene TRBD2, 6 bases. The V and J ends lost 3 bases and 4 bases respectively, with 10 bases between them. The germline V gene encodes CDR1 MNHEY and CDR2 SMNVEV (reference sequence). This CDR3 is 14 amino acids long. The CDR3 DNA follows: TGTGCCAGCAGTTTCCGGGAGTTATACAATGAGCAGTTCTTC. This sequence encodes CASSFRELYNEQFF.

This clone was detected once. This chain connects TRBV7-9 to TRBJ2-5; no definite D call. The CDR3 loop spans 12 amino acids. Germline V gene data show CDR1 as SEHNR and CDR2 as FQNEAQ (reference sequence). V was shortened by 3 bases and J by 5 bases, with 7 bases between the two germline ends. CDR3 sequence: CASSLFGETQYF. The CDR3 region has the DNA TGTGCCAGCAGCTTGTTTGGGGAGACCCAGTACTTC.

The CDR3 sequence: CASSGSFTGELFF. The CDR3 DNA is TGTGCCAGCAGCGGGAGTTTCACCGGGGAGCTGTTTTTT. The gene calls are TRBV14 and TRBJ2-2, with a weak D call TRBD2 (5 bases). Germline CDR1 SGHDN, CDR2 FVKESK. The CDR3 runs 13 residues. V lost 5 bases and J lost 4, with 8 bases in between.

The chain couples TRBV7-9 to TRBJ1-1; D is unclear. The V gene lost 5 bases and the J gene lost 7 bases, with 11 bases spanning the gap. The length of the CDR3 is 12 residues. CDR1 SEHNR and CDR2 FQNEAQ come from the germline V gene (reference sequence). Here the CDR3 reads CASSLHSIEAFF. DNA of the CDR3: TGTGCCAGCAGCCTTCACAGTATTGAAGCTTTCTTT.

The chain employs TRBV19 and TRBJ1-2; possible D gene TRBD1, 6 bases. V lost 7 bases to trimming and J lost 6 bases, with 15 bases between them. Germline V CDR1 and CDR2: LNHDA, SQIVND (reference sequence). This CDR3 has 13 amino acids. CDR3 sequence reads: CASNTQKGDGYTF. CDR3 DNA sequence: TGTGCCAGTAACACCCAAAAGGGGGATGGCTACACCTTC.